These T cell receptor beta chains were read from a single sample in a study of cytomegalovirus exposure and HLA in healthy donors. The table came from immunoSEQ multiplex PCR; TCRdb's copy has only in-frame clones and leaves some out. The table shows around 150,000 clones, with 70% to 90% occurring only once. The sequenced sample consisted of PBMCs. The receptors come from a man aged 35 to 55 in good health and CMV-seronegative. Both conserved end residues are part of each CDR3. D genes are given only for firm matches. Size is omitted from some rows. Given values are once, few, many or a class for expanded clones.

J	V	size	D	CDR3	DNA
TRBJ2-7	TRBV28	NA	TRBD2	CASTGPGLAGGYFYEQYF	TGTGCCAGCACCGGCCCCGGGCTAGCGGGAGGGTACTTCTACGAGCAGTACTTC
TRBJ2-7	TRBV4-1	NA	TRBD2	CASSQVAGPYEQYF	TGCGCCAGCAGCCAAGTAGCGGGACCCTACGAGCAGTACTTC
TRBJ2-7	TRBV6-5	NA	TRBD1	CASSYRDRDYEQYF	TGTGCCAGCAGTTACAGGGACAGGGACTACGAGCAGTACTTC
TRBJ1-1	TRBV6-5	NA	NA	CASSYEQGTRAFF	TGTGCCAGCAGTTACGAACAGGGTACGCGGGCTTTCTTT
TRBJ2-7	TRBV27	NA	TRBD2	CASSSPAGEQYF	TGTGCCAGCAGTTCACCAGCGGGGGAGCAGTACTTC
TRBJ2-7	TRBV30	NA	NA	CAWRGRWAYEQYF	TGTGCCTGGAGGGGCCGATGGGCCTACGAGCAGTACTTC
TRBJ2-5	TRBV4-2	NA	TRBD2	CASPRREGHETQYF	TGTGCCAGCCCTAGGCGGGAGGGCCACGAGACCCAGTACTTC
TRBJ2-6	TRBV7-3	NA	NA	CASSYSQSGANVLTF	TGTGCCAGCAGCTACAGTCAATCTGGGGCCAACGTCCTGACTTTC
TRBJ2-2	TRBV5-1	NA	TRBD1	CASSSGTANTGELFF	TGCGCCAGCAGCTCGGGGACAGCGAACACCGGGGAGCTGTTTTTT
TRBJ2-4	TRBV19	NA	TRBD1	CASRKGQGRAKNIQYF	TGTGCCAGTAGGAAGGGACAGGGCAGAGCCAAAAACATTCAGTACTTC
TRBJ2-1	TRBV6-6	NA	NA	CASLAFQGEQFF	TGTGCCAGCCTAGCTTTCCAAGGTGAGCAGTTCTTC
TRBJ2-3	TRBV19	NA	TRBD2	CASRGLAGTGDTQYF	TGTGCCAGTAGGGGACTAGCGGGGACCGGGGATACGCAGTATTTT
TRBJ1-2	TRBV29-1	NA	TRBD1	CSVAGQGASYGYTF	TGCAGCGTTGCGGGACAGGGAGCAAGCTATGGCTACACCTTC
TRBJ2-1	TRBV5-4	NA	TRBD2	CASSFGGGNEQFF	TGTGCCAGCAGCTTCGGCGGGGGAAATGAGCAGTTCTTC
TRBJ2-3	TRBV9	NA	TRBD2	CASSPDSGGAPDTQYF	TGTGCCAGCAGCCCCGACAGCGGGGGGGCCCCAGATACGCAGTATTTT
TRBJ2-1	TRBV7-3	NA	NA	CASSRRAGSYNEQFF	TGTGCCAGCAGCCGCCGCGCGGGTTCCTACAATGAGCAGTTCTTC
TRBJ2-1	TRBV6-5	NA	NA	CASSYIGSNEQFF	TGTGCCAGCAGTTACATCGGGAGTAATGAGCAGTTCTTC
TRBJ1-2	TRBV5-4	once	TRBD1	CASSSGLGTGNYGYTF	TGTGCCAGCAGCTCCGGCCTAGGGACAGGGAACTATGGCTACACCTTC
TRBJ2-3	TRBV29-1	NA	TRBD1	CSVTDRGRGTDTQYF	TGCAGCGTTACTGACAGGGGTCGGGGCACAGATACGCAGTATTTT
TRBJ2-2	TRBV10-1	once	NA	CASSGPDSYTGELFF	TGCGCCAGCAGTGGTCCGGACAGTTACACCGGGGAGCTGTTTTTT
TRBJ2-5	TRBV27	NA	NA	CASSSGERETQYF	TGTGCCAGCAGTTCCGGGGAGCGAGAGACCCAGTACTTC
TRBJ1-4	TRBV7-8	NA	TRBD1	CASSWGTGIGEKLFF	TGTGCCAGCAGCTGGGGGACAGGGATAGGTGAAAAACTGTTTTTT
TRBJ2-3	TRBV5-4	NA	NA	CASSIEAAGDTQYF	TGTGCCAGCAGCATCGAAGCAGCGGGAGATACGCAGTATTTT
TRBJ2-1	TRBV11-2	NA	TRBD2	CASSLEAGGNNEQFF	TGTGCCAGCAGCTTAGAAGCGGGGGGTAACAATGAGCAGTTCTTC
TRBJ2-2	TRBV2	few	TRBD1	CASKGTDNTGELFF	TGTGCCAGTAAAGGGACAGATAACACCGGGGAGCTGTTTTTT
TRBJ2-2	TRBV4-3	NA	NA	CASSRNHRVGTGELFF	TGCGCCAGCAGCCGGAATCACAGGGTCGGCACCGGGGAGCTGTTTTTT
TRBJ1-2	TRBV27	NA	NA	CASSLPPFNGSLYGYTF	TGTGCCAGCAGTTTACCACCGTTTAACGGGTCCCTCTATGGCTACACCTTC
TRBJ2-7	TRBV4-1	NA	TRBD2	CASSQADGRARYEQYF	TGCGCCAGCAGCCAAGCTGACGGGAGGGCCCGGTACGAGCAGTACTTC
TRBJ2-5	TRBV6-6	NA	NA	CASYRTLQETQYF	TGTGCCAGCTATCGAACTCTTCAAGAGACCCAGTACTTC
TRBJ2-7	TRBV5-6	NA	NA	CASRRQVASNYEQYF	TGTGCCAGCAGAAGACAGGTCGCAAGCAACTACGAGCAGTACTTC
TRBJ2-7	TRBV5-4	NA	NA	CASSSGPPGEQYF	TGTGCCAGCAGTTCCGGTCCTCCGGGGGAGCAGTACTTC
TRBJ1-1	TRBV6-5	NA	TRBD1	CASSPPTGMNTEAFF	TGTGCCAGCAGCCCCCCGACAGGGATGAACACTGAAGCTTTCTTT
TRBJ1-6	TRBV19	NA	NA	CASSIANSPLHF	TGTGCCAGTAGTATCGCGAATTCACCCCTCCACTTT
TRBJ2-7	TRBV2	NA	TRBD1	CACRTGGYEQYF	TGTGCCTGCAGGACAGGGGGTTACGAGCAGTACTTC
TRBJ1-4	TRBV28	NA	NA	CASAQLNEKLFF	TGTGCCTCGGCACAGCTTAATGAAAAACTGTTTTTT
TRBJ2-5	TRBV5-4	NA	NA	CASSTGQVWEETQYF	TGTGCCAGCAGCACCGGTCAGGTATGGGAAGAGACCCAGTACTTC
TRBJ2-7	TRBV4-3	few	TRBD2	CASSQAGTSGGEQYF	TGCGCCAGCAGCCAAGCCGGGACTAGCGGGGGCGAGCAGTACTTC
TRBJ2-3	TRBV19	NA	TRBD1	CASSIWTGSGTDTQYF	TGTGCCAGTAGTATTTGGACAGGGTCGGGCACAGATACGCAGTATTTT
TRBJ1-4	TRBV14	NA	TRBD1	CASSPGTGGVKEEKLFF	TGTGCCAGCAGCCCCGGGACAGGGGGCGTAAAAGAAGAAAAACTGTTTTTT
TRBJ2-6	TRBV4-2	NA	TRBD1	CASSQVARQGIFSGANVLTF	TGTGCCAGCAGCCAAGTGGCCCGACAGGGAATTTTCTCTGGGGCCAACGTCCTGACTTTC
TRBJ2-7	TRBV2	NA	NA	CASNVPVYEQYF	TGTGCCAGCAATGTGCCGGTGTACGAGCAGTACTTC
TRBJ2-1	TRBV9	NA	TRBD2	CASSVATTSAHEQFF	TGTGCCAGCAGCGTAGCTACTACTAGCGCTCATGAGCAGTTCTTC
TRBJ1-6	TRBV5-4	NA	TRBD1	CASSLARGANSPLHF	TGTGCCAGCAGCTTGGCCAGGGGGGCTAATTCACCCCTCCACTTT
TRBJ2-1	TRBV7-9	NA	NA	CASSIRDIYNEQFF	TGTGCCAGCAGCATCCGGGACATTTACAATGAGCAGTTCTTC
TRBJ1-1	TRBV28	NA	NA	CASSSSRPGQNTEAFF	TGTGCCAGCAGTTCTTCCAGGCCCGGTCAGAACACTGAAGCTTTCTTT
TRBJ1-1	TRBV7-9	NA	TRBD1	CASSFTGQGYMNTEAFF	TGTGCCAGCAGCTTCACCGGACAGGGCTACATGAACACTGAAGCTTTCTTT
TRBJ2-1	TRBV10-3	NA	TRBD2	CATQTSGDLRNEQFF	TGTGCCACTCAGACTAGCGGAGACCTTCGGAATGAGCAGTTCTTC
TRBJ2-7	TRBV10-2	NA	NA	CASRPQGGGSYEQYF	TGCGCCAGCAGACCCCAGGGGGGCGGCTCCTACGAGCAGTACTTC
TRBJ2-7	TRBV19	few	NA	CASKTAGSGYEQYF	TGTGCCAGTAAGACCGCCGGGAGTGGGTACGAGCAGTACTTC
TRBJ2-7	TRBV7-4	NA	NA	CASSLQGRYEQYF	TGTGCCAGCAGCTTGCAGGGTAGGTACGAGCAGTACTTC
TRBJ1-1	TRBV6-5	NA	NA	CASRLYPLDTEAFF	TGTGCCAGCAGACTTTATCCCTTGGACACTGAAGCTTTCTTT
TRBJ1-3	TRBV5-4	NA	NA	CASSSRGSGNTIYF	TGTGCCAGCAGCTCTCGGGGGAGTGGAAACACCATATATTTT
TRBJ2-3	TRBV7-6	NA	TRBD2	CASSSRLAGATTDTQYF	TGTGCCAGCAGCAGCAGACTAGCGGGGGCGACCACAGATACGCAGTATTTT
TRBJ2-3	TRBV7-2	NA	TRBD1	CASSTGGQVSDTQYF	TGTGCCAGCAGCACTGGGGGACAGGTCTCAGATACGCAGTATTTT
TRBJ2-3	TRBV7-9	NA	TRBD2	CASSSGLAPDTQYF	TGTGCCAGCAGCTCGGGACTAGCCCCAGATACGCAGTATTTT